This T cell receptor (beta chain) originates from a study of radiotherapy plus CTLA-4 blockade in lung cancer. Notes on the study in general: In blood, after radiotherapy plus ipilimumab, tumor-derived TCR clones expanded.

Patients had chemo-refractory metastatic non-small-cell lung cancer and received focal radiation plus CTLA-4 blockade that used ipilimumab. Notes on this clone: Its antigen is not identified.

The data were produced by immunoSEQ multiplex PCR, yet TCRdb's version contains in-frame clones alone and is incomplete. The data contain about 38,000 clones, over 65% of them singletons. The sample consisted of peripheral blood, taken from a patient treated with radiotherapy plus ipilimumab. This sequence originates from a human donor with non-small cell lung cancer who had stable disease on radiotherapy plus ipilimumab.

CDR3 residues: CSVSAQLNTGELFF. For the CDR3, the DNA is TGCAGCGTTTCGGCTCAGTTGAACACCGGGGAGCTGTTTTTT. The rearrangement links TRBV29-1 to TRBJ2-2; D remains ambiguous. The CDR3 consists of 14 residues. Per the germline V gene, CDR1 is SQVTM and CDR2 is ANQGSEA. Trimming pared 5 bases from V and 1 base from J, leaving 11 bases between.